The source of this T cell receptor beta chain is a study of cytomegalovirus exposure and HLA in healthy donors. Across the study: Tens of millions of unique TCRs from HLA-typed donors were held in an early release of data.

Study-wide findings and caveats: A later look showed TCR association rates differing by HLA locus, highest for DRB1 and lowest for HLA-C. In a later analysis, specific HLA alleles were associated with 15,000 to 20,000 TCR beta sequences at a 0.05 false discovery rate. In a later analysis, HLA-associated TCR beta chains were more clonally expanded than equally common others.

With respect to this clone: The antigen is undetermined.

Germline assignment: CDR1 LNHDA and CDR2 SQIVND (reference sequence). This CDR3 has 15 residues. V was clipped by 4 bases and J by 9 bases; unmatched bases: 9. Vbeta (60) and Jbeta (13) primers were used in the PCR. The table came from immunoSEQ multiplex PCR; TCRdb's copy has only in-frame clones and leaves some out. This table has around 140,000 clones, approximately 75% appearing once. The sample comprised PBMCs. The sequence came from a male donor in good health and CMV-seronegative. The chain recombines TRBV19 with TRBJ2-1; TRBD1 agrees at 10 bases. The CDR3 region has the DNA TGTGCCAGTAGTACCGGGACAGGGGATTTTAGTGAGCAGTTCTTC. Protein: CASSTGTGDFSEQFF.